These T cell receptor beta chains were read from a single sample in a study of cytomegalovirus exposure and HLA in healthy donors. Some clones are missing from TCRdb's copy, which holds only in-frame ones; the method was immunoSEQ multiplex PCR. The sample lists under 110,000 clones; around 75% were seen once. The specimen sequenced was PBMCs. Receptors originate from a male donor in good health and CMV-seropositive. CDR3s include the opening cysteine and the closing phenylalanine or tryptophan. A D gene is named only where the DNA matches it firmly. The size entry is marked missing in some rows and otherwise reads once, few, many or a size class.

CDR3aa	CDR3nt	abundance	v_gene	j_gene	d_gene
CASSNGGTGAYEQYF	TGTGCCAGCAGCAACGGCGGGACAGGGGCCTACGAGCAGTACTTC	NA	TRBV6-5	TRBJ2-7	TRBD1
CASSIDRDGKLFF	TGTGCCAGCAGCATCGACAGGGATGGAAAACTGTTTTTT	NA	TRBV2	TRBJ1-4	TRBD1
CASSQDLTGYEQYF	TGTGCCAGCAGCCAAGATCTGACAGGTTACGAGCAGTACTTC	NA	TRBV14	TRBJ2-7	NA
CASSYGRTGGAAFF	TGTGCCAGCAGTTACGGCCGGACCGGGGGAGCGGCTTTCTTT	few	TRBV6-5	TRBJ1-1	NA
CASSLLGDSYEQYF	TGTGCCAGCAGTTTACTGGGGGACAGCTACGAGCAGTACTTC	NA	TRBV28	TRBJ2-7	TRBD1
CASGRGGLFPHEQYF	TGTGCCAGCGGGCGGGGGGGCCTCTTCCCTCACGAGCAGTACTTC	NA	TRBV6-1	TRBJ2-7	TRBD2
CASSPQTGSGNTIYF	TGTGCCAGCAGCCCGCAGACAGGGTCTGGAAACACCATATATTTT	once	TRBV7-2	TRBJ1-3	TRBD1
CASSPHQRYERGEQYF	TGTGCCAGCAGCCCCCATCAGAGATACGAGCGGGGTGAGCAGTACTTC	few	TRBV7-9	TRBJ2-7	TRBD2
CSVILRDSYNEQFF	TGCAGCGTGATACTCAGGGATTCTTACAATGAGCAGTTCTTC	NA	TRBV29-1	TRBJ2-1	NA
CASSLNRAGTDTQYF	TGTGCCAGCAGCTTAAACAGGGCGGGCACAGATACGCAGTATTTT	NA	TRBV7-6	TRBJ2-3	NA
CASSGGQGATVFF	TGCGCCAGCAGCGGGGGACAGGGGGCTACGGTTTTCTTT	NA	TRBV5-1	TRBJ1-1	TRBD1
CASSLGAGYGYTF	TGTGCCAGCAGCTTAGGGGCAGGGTATGGCTACACCTTC	NA	TRBV7-9	TRBJ1-2	NA
CASGSDRDRGYTF	TGTGCCAGCGGGAGCGACAGGGACCGGGGCTACACCTTC	NA	TRBV9	TRBJ1-2	TRBD1
CASGLHSQGRQPQHF	TGCGCCAGCGGTCTTCACAGCCAGGGGCGGCAGCCCCAGCATTTT	NA	TRBV4-3	TRBJ1-5	NA
CASSPRGQKEAFF	TGTGCCAGCTCACCGAGGGGACAGAAGGAAGCTTTCTTT	once	TRBV18	TRBJ1-1	TRBD1
CASSLRSSPLHF	TGTGCCAGCAGTTTAAGGAGCTCACCCCTCCACTTT	NA	TRBV27	TRBJ1-6	NA
CASSWPGQGSDTQYF	TGTGCCAGCAGTTGGCCGGGACAGGGATCAGATACGCAGTATTTT	once	TRBV6-6	TRBJ2-3	TRBD1
CASRLGAGVPYEQYF	TGTGCCAGTAGACTGGGGGCCGGGGTACCATACGAGCAGTACTTC	NA	TRBV19	TRBJ2-7	NA
CASSLEAGRAGNEQFF	TGCGCCAGCAGCTTGGAGGCCGGGAGGGCCGGGAATGAGCAGTTCTTC	NA	TRBV5-1	TRBJ2-1	TRBD2
CASSQEVCSGGAIDTQYF	TGCGCCAGCAGCCAAGAGGTTTGTAGCGGGGGGGCCATAGATACGCAGTATTTT	NA	TRBV4-3	TRBJ2-3	TRBD2
CASNEAGRGAGYTF	TGTGCCAGCAACGAGGCGGGCAGGGGGGCTGGCTACACCTTC	NA	TRBV27	TRBJ1-2	TRBD1
CASSLGPGNNSPLHF	TGTGCCAGCAGCTTAGGTCCGGGGAATAATTCACCCCTCCACTTT	few	TRBV7-9	TRBJ1-6	NA
CASSQDLQLAGAKNIQYF	TGCGCCAGCAGCCAAGATTTGCAGTTAGCGGGAGCCAAAAACATTCAGTACTTC	NA	TRBV4-3	TRBJ2-4	TRBD2
CASGTGTGSYEQYF	TGCGCCAGCGGGACCGGGACAGGGTCCTACGAGCAGTACTTC	NA	TRBV5-1	TRBJ2-7	TRBD1
CASSLFRGDQPQHF	TGTGCCAGCAGTTTATTTCGGGGAGATCAGCCCCAGCATTTT	NA	TRBV27	TRBJ1-5	NA
CASGAGDTGELFF	TGTGCCAGCGGAGCGGGAGACACCGGGGAGCTGTTTTTT	NA	TRBV6-4	TRBJ2-2	TRBD2
CASSVGQGTAGELFF	TGTGCCAGCAGCGTAGGACAGGGCACGGCCGGGGAGCTGTTTTTT	NA	TRBV9	TRBJ2-2	TRBD1
CASSFEDRGAKIPEAFF	TGTGCCAGCAGTTTTGAGGACAGGGGGGCTAAAATCCCTGAAGCTTTCTTT	many	TRBV28	TRBJ1-1	TRBD1
CASSNRVEEPQHF	TGTGCCAGTAGTAACAGGGTTGAGGAGCCCCAGCATTTT	NA	TRBV19	TRBJ1-5	NA
CASSSPGDIGGYGYTF	TGTGCCAGCAGTTCCCCAGGCGACATAGGTGGCTATGGCTACACCTTC	NA	TRBV6-5	TRBJ1-2	NA
CASSQDFRGGRALYNEQFF	TGTGCCAGCAGCCAAGATTTCCGGGGCGGGAGGGCGCTCTACAATGAGCAGTTCTTC	NA	TRBV4-2	TRBJ2-1	TRBD2
CAWSVGTVSGELFF	TGTGCCTGGAGTGTGGGGACAGTCTCCGGGGAGCTGTTTTTT	NA	TRBV30	TRBJ2-2	TRBD1
CASSPRQGETGELFF	TGTGCCAGCTCACCCCGGCAGGGGGAAACCGGGGAGCTGTTTTTT	NA	TRBV18	TRBJ2-2	TRBD1
CASSRGRASEAFF	TGTGCCAGCAGCCGCGGCAGGGCGTCCGAAGCTTTCTTT	NA	TRBV4-2	TRBJ1-1	NA
CASSYQPGQGMYNSPLHF	TGCGCCAGCAGCTACCAACCGGGACAGGGGATGTATAATTCACCCCTCCACTTT	few	TRBV5-1	TRBJ1-6	TRBD1
CASSAVKGQGYTF	TGTGCCAGCAGTGCCGTCAAGGGACAAGGCTACACCTTC	NA	TRBV25-1	TRBJ1-2	NA
CASSLGVMGTGSISPLHF	TGTGCCAGCAGCTTAGGCGTTATGGGGACAGGGTCTATTTCACCCCTCCACTTT	NA	TRBV7-6	TRBJ1-6	TRBD1
CGTTGGESYEQYF	TGTGGGACGACAGGGGGTGAGTCCTACGAGCAGTACTTC	NA	TRBV28	TRBJ2-7	TRBD1
CASSQDPGLAGGRVNEQFF	TGTGCCAGCAGCCAAGACCCCGGACTAGCGGGAGGGAGGGTGAATGAGCAGTTCTTC	NA	TRBV4-2	TRBJ2-1	TRBD2